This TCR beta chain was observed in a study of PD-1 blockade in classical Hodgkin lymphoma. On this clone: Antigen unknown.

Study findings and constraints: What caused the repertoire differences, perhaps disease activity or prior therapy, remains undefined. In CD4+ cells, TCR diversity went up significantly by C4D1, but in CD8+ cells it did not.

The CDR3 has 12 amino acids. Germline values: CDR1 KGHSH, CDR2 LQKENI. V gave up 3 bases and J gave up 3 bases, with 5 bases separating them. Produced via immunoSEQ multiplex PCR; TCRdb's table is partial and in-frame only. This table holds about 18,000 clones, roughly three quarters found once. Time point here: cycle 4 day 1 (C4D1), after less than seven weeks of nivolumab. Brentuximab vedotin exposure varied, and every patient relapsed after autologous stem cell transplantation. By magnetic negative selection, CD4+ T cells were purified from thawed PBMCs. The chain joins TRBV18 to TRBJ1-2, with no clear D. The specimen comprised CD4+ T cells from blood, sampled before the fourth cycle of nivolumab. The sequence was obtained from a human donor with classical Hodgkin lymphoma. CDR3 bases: TGTGCCAGCTCACCGTCGGACTATGGCTACACCTTC. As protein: CASSPSDYGYTF.